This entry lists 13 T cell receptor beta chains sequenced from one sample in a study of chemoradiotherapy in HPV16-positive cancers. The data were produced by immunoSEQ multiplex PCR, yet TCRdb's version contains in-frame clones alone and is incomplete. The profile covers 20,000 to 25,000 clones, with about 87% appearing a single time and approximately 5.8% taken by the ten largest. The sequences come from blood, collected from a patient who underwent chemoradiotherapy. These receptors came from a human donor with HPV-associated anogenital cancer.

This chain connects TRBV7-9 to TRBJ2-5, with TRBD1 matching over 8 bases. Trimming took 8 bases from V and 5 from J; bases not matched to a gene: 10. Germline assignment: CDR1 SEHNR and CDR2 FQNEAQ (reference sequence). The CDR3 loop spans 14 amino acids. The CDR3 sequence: CASGGRGPVETQYF. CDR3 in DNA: TGTGCCAGCGGTGGCAGGGGGCCGGTTGAGACCCAGTACTTC.

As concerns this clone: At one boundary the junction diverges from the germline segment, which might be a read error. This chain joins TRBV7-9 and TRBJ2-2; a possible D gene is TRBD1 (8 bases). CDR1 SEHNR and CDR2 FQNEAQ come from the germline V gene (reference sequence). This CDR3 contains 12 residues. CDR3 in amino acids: CASSRNRGGLFF. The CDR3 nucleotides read TGTGCCAGCAGCAGGAACAGGGGGGGGCTGTTTTTT.

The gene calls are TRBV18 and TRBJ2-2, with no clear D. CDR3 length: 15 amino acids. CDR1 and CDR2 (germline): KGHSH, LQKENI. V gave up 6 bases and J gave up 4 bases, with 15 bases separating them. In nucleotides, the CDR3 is TGTGCCAGCTCTCCCGTCCCTAGTGCCACCGGGGAGCTGTTTTTT. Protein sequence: CASSPVPSATGELFF.

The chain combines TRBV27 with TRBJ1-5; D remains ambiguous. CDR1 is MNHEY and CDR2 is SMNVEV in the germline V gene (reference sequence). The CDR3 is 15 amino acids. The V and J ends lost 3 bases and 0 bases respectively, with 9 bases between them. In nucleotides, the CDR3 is TGTGCCAGCAGTTTCAAACATAGTAGCAATCAGCCCCAGCATTTT. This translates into CASSFKHSSNQPQHF.

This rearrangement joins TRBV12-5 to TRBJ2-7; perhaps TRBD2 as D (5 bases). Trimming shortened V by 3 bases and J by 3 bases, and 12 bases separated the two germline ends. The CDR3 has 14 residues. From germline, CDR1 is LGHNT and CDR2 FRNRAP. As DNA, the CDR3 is TGTGCTAGTGGTTTCGGGGTGCCGGACTACGAGCAGTACTTC. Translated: CASGFGVPDYEQYF.

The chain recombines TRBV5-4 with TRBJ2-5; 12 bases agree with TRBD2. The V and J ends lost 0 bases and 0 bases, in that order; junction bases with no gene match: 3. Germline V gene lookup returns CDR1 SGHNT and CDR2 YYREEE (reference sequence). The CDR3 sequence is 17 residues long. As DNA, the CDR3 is TGTGCCAGCAGCTTGGGACTAGCGGGGGAGTACCAAGAGACCCAGTACTTC. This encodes CASSLGLAGEYQETQYF.

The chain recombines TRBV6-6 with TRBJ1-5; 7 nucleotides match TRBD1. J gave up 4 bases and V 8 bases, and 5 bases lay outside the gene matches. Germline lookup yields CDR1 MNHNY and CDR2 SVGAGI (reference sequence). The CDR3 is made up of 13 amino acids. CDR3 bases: TGTGCCAGCTCGGGACAGTCGAATCAGCCCCAGCATTTT. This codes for CASSGQSNQPQHF.

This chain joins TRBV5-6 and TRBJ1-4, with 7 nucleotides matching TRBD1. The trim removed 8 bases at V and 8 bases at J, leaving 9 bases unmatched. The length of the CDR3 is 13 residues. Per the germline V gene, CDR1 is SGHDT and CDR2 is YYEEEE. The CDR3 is CASQQGQTEKLFF. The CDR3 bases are TGTGCCAGTCAACAGGGACAGACAGAAAAACTGTTTTTT.

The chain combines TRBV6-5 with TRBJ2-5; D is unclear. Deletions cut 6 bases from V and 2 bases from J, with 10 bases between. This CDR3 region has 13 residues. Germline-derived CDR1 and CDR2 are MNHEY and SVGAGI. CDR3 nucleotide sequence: TGTGCCAGCAGGCAAACAGTGCAAGAGACCCAGTACTTC. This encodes CASRQTVQETQYF.

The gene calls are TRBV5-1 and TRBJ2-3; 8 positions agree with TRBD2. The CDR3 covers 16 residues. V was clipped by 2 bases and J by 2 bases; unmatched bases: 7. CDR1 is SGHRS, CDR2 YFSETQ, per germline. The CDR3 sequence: CASSFGRGGDTDTQYF. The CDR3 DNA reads TGCGCCAGCAGCTTTGGACGGGGGGGCGACACAGATACGCAGTATTTT.

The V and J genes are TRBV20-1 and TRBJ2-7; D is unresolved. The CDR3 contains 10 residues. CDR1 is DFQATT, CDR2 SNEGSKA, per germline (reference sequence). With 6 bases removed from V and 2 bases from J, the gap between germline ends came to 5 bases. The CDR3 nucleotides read TGCAGTGCCAAAACCTACGAGCAGTACGTC. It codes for CSAKTYEQYV.

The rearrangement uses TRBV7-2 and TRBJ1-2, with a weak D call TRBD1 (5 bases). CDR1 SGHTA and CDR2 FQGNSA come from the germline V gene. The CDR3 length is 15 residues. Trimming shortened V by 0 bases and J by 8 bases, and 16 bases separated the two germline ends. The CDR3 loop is CASSLAQGTKSGYTF. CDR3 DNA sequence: TGTGCCAGCAGCTTAGCGCAGGGAACAAAGTCCGGCTACACCTTC.

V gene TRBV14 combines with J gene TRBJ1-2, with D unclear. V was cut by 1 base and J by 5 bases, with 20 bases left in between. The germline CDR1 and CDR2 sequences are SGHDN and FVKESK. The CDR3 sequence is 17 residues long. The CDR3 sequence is CASSQGGGDPVLYGYTF. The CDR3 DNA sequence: TGTGCCAGCAGCCAAGGCGGCGGAGACCCCGTGTTATATGGCTACACCTTC.